This T cell receptor (beta chain) stems from a study of post-analysis software for immune sequencing data. In regard to this clonotype: As yet, its antigen is unknown.

TCR beta libraries were prepared from cDNA with unique molecular identifiers. TCRdb called the PCR reads again in MiXCR, with one record for every CDR3 protein. The repertoire holds about 820,000 distinct CDR3 sequences, with roughly 50% as singletons. The J segment lost 3 bases and the V segment lost 2 bases, leaving 4 bases of the junction unmatched. This CDR3 contains 14 residues. Germline V CDR1 and CDR2: DFQATT, SNEGSKA (reference sequence). Study results and caveats: In patients, about five TRBV segments were more frequent than in controls, with TRBV5-6, TRBV5-1 and TRBV20-1 among them.

The sequence came from a girl between 10 and 17 years old with multiple sclerosis. V usage is TRBV20-1 and J usage is TRBJ2-7; 10 positions agree with TRBD1. Sequencing used blood. The CDR3 is CSARHRDRGYEQYF. CDR3 coding DNA: TGCAGTGCTAGACACCGGGACAGGGGCTACGAGCAGTACTTC.